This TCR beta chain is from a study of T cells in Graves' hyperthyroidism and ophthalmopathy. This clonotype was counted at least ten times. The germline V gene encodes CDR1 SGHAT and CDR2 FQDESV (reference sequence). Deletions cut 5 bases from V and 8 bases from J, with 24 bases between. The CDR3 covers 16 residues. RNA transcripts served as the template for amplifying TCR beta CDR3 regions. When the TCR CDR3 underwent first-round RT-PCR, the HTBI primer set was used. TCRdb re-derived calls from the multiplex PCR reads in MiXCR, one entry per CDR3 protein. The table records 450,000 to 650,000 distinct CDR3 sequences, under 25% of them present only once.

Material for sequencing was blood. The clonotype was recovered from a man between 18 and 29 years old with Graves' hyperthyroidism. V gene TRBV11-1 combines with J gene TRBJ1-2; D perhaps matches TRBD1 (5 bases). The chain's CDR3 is CASSPGRTPLMEGYTF. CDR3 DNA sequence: TGTGCCAGCAGCCCCGGACGGACACCCCTTATGGAAGGCTACACCTTC.